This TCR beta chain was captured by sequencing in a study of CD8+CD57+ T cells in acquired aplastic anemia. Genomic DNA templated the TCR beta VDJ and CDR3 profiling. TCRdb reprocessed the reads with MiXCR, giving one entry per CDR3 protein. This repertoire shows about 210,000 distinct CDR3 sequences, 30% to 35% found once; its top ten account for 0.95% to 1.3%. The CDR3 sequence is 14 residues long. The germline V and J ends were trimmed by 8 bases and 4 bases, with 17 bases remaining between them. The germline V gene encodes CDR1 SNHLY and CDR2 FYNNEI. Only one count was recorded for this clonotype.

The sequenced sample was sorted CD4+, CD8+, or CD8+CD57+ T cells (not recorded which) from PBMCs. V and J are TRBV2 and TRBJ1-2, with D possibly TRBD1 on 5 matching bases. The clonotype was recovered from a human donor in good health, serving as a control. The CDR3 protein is CASSPSAGAYGYTF. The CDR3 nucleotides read TGTGCCAGCTCACCCTCAGCCGGGGCCTATGGCTACACCTTC.